This TCR beta chain was sequenced in a study of CD8 T cells in ankylosing spondylitis. General study findings and limits: Reports say disease-linked clones showed up significantly more in matched ankylosing spondylitis synovial fluid. It appeared that ankylosing spondylitis blood was characterized by a TCR beta motif of about eight highly homologous variants.

V lost 5 bases to trimming and J lost 1 base; unmatched junction nucleotides: 3. Looked up from germline, CDR1 is SEHNR and CDR2 is FQNEAQ (reference sequence). The CDR3 consists of 15 residues. Using quantitative 5'-RACE with molecular barcodes, the authors made TCR beta libraries. TCRdb re-analysed the 5' RACE reads in MiXCR, keeping a single row per CDR3 protein. The sample records a few hundred thousand distinct CDR3 sequences, roughly an eighth being singletons. Points on this clonotype: Antigen unknown.

The TCR was taken from a male donor with ankylosing spondylitis. The sample consisted of blood, either unsorted or a sorted T cell fraction (not recorded which). The V gene is TRBV7-9, the J gene TRBJ1-1; TRBD1 aligns across 11 bases. The chain's CDR3 is CASSAGQGGNTEAFF. The CDR3 bases are TGTGCCAGCAGCGCGGGACAGGGGGGGAACACTGAAGCTTTCTTT.